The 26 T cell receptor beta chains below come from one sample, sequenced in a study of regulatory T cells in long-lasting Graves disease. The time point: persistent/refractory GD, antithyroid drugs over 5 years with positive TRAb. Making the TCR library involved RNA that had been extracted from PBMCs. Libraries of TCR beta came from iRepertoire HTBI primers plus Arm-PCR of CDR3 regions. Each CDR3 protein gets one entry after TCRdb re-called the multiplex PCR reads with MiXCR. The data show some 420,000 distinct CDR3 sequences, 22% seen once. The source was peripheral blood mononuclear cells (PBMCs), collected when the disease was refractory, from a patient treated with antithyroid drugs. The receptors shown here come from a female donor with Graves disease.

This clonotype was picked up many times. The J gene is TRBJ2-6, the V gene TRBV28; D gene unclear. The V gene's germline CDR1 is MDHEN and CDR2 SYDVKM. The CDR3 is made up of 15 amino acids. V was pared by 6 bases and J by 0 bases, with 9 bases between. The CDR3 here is CASSPLSSGANVLTF. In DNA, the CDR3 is TGTGCCAGCAGCCCTCTGAGCTCTGGGGCCAACGTCCTGACTTTC.

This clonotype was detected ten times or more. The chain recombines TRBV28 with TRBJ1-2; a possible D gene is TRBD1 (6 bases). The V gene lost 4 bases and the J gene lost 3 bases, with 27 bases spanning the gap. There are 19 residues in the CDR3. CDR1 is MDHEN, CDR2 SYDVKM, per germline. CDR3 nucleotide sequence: TGTGCCAGCAGTTGGCCCGTAGGAGGGGAAAGGACAGCCGACTATGGCTACACCTTC. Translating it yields CASSWPVGGERTADYGYTF.

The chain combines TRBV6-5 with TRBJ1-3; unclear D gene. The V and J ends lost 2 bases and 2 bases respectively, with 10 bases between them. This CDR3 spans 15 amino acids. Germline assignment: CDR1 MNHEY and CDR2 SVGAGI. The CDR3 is CASSYEAGPGNTIYF. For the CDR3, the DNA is TGTGCCAGCAGTTACGAGGCAGGCCCTGGAAACACCATATATTTT.

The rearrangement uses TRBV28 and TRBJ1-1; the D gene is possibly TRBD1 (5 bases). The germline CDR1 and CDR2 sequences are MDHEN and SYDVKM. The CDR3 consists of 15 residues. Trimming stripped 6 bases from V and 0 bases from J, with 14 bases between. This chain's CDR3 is CASSDGQSMNTEAFF. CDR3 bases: TGTGCCAGCAGCGACGGACAATCGATGAACACTGAAGCTTTCTTT.

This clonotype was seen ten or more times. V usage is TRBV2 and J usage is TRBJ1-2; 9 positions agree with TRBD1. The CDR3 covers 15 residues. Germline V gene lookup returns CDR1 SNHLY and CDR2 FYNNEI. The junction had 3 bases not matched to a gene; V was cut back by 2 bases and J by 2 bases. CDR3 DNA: TGTGCCAGCAGTGAAAACAGGGGGCTCAACTATGGCTACACCTTC. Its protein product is CASSENRGLNYGYTF. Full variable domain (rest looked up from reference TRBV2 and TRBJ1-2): EPEVTQTPSHQVTQMGQEVILRCVPISNHLYFYWYRQILGQKVEFLVSFYNNEISEKSEIFDDQFSVERPDGSNFTLKIRSTKLEDSAMYFCASSENRGLNYGYTFGSGTRLTVV.

CDR3 sequence reads: CAWSPRDRGWRNTEAFF. CDR3 DNA sequence: TGTGCCTGGAGTCCACGGGACAGGGGTTGGAGGAACACTGAAGCTTTCTTT. The rearrangement uses TRBV30 and TRBJ1-1; 10 nucleotides match TRBD1. This CDR3 contains 17 residues. With V trimmed by 2 bases and J by 1 base, 10 bases remained unmatched. Per germline, CDR1 GTSNPN and CDR2 SVGIG (reference sequence). The full variable domain, rest sourced from reference TRBV30 and TRBJ1-1, is SQTIHQWPATLVQPVGSPLSLECTVEGTSNPNLYWYRQAAGRGLQLLFYSVGIGQISSEVPQNLSASRPQDRQFILSSKKLLLSDSGFYLCAWSPRDRGWRNTEAFFGQGTRLTVV.

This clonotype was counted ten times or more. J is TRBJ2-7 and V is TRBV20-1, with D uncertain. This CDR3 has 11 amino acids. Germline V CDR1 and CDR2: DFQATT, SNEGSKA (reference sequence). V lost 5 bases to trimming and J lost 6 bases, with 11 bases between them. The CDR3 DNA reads TGCAGTGCTCAAGGAGAAGGCGAGCAGTACTTC. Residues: CSAQGEGEQYF.

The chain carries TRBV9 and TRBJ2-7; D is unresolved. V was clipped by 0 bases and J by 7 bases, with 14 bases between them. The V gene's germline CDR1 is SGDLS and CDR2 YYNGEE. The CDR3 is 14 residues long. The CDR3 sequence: CASSVGPLLEEQYF. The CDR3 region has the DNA TGTGCCAGCAGCGTAGGTCCTCTTCTAGAAGAGCAGTACTTC.

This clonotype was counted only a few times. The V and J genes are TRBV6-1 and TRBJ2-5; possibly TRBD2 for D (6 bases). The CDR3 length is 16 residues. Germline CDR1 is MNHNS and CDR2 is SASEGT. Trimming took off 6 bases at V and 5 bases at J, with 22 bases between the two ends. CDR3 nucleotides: TGTGCCAGCAGGCGGACCTTGCTAGCGCCATCCGAGACCCAGTACTTC. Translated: CASRRTLLAPSETQYF.

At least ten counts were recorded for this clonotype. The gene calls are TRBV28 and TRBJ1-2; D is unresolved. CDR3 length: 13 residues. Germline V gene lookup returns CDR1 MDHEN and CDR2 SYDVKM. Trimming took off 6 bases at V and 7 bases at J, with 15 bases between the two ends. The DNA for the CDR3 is TGTGCCAGCAGACCCCTTATAGGAGCTGGCTACACCTTC. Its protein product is CASRPLIGAGYTF.

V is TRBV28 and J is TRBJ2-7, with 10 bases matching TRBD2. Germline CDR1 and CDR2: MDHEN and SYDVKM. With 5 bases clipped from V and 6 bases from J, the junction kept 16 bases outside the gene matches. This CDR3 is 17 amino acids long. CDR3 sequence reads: CASSLLTLLAGVPEQYF. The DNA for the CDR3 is TGTGCCAGCAGTCTCCTTACCTTGCTAGCGGGAGTACCCGAGCAGTACTTC.

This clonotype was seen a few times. CDR3 in amino acids: CAISDRGRSEQYF. The CDR3 nucleotides read TGTGCCATCAGTGACAGGGGGCGAAGCGAGCAGTACTTC. The chain links TRBV10-3 to TRBJ2-7, with 8 bases that match TRBD1. The germline V gene has CDR1 ENHRY and CDR2 SYGVKD. Trimming took 3 bases from V and 6 from J; bases not matched to a gene: 4. CDR3 length: 13 residues.

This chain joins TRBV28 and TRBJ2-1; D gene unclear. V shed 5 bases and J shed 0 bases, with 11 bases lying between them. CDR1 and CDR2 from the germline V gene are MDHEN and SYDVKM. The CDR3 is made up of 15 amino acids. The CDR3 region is CASSPWVSSYNEQFF. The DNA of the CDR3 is TGTGCCAGCAGTCCGTGGGTGAGCTCCTACAATGAGCAGTTCTTC. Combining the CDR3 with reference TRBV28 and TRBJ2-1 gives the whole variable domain DVKVTQSSRYLVKRTGEKVFLECVQDMDHENMFWYRQDPGLGLRLIYFSYDVKMKEKGDIPEGYSVSREKKERFSLILESASTNQTSMYLCASSPWVSSYNEQFFGPGTRLTVL.

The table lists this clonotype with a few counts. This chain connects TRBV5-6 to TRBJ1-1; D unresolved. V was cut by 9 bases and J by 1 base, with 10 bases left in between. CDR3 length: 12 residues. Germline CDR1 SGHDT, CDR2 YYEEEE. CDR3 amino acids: CATARANTEAFF. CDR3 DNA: TGTGCCACCGCTAGGGCGAACACTGAAGCTTTCTTT.

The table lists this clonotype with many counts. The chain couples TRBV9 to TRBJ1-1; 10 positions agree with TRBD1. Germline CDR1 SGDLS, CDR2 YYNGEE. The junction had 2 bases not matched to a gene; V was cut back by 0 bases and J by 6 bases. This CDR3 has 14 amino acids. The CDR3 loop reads CASSVEGTGAEAFF. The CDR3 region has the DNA TGTGCCAGCAGCGTAGAGGGGACAGGGGCTGAAGCTTTCTTT.

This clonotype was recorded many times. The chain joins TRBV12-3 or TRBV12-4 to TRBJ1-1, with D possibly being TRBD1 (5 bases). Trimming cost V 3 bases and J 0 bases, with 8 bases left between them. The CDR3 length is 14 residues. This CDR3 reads CASSFGGVNTEAFF. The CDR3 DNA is TGTGCCAGCAGTTTTGGGGGGGTGAACACTGAAGCTTTCTTT.

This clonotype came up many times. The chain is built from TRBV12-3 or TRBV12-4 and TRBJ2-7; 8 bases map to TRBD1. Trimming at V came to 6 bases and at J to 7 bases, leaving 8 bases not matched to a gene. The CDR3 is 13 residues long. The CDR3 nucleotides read TGTGCCAGCAGAGCCCGGACAGGGCGGGAGCAGTACTTC. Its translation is CASRARTGREQYF.

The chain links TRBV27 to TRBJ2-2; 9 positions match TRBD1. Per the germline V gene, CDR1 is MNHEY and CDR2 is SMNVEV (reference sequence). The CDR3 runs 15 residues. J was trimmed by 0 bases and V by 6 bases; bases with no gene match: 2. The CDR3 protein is CASRRDRANTGELFF. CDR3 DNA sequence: TGTGCCAGCAGGCGGGACAGGGCGAACACCGGGGAGCTGTTTTTT.

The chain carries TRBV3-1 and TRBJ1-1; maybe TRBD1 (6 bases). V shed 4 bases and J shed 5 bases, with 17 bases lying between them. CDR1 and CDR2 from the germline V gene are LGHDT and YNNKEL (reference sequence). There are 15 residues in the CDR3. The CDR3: CASSLSLRGRTEAFF. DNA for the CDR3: TGTGCCAGCAGCCTCTCCCTTCGGGGGCGTACTGAAGCTTTCTTT.

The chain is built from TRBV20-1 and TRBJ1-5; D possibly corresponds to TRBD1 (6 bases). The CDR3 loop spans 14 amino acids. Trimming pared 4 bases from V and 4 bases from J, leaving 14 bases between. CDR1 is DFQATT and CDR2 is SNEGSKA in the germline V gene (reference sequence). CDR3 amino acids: CSAIPGHQNQPQHF. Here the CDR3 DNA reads TGCAGTGCTATACCGGGACACCAAAATCAGCCCCAGCATTTT.

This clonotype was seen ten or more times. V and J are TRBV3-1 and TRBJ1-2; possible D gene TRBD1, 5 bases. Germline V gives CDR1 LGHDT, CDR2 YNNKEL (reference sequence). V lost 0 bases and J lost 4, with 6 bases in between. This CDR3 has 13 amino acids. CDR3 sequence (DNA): TGTGCCAGCAGCCAAGATGGGACCTATGGCTACACCTTC. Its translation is CASSQDGTYGYTF.

DNA of the CDR3: TGTGCCAGCAGGGAACGGGGTGACCCCCAGCCCCAGCATTTT. Amino acids: CASRERGDPQPQHF. This chain joins TRBV28 and TRBJ1-5, with unresolved D. V was clipped by 6 bases and J by 7 bases, with 16 bases between them. The length of the CDR3 is 14 residues. CDR1 is MDHEN and CDR2 is SYDVKM in the germline V gene.

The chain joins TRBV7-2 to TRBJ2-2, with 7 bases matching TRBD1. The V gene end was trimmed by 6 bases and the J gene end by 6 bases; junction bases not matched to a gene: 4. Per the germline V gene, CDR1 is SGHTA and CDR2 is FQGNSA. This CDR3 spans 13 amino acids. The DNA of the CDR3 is TGTGCCAGCAGTAGGGGGCAGGCCGGGGAGCTGTTTTTT. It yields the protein CASSRGQAGELFF.

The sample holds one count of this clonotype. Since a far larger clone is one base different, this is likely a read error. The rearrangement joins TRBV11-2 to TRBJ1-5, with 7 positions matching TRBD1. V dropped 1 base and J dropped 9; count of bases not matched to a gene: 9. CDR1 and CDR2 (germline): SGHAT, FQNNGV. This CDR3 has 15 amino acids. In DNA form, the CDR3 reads TGTGCCAGCAGCTTAGGTGCAGGGGGGCACCGGCCCCAGCATTTT. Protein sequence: CASSLGAGGHRPQHF.

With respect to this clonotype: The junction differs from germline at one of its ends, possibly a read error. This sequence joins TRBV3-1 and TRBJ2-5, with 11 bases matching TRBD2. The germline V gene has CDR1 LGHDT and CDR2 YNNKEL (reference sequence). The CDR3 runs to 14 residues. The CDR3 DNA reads TGTGTCAGCAGCCAGACTAGCGGGGAAGAGACCCAGTACTTC. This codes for CVSSQTSGEETQYF.

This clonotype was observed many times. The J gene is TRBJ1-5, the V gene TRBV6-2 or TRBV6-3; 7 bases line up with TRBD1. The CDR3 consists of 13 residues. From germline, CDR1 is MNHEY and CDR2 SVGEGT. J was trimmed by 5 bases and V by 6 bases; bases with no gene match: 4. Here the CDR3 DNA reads TGTGCCAGCAGACCACAGGGGTATCAGCCCCAGCATTTT. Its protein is CASRPQGYQPQHF.